Sequencing of this T cell receptor (beta chain) was carried out in a study of blood T cell repertoires in COVID-19. The repertoire was sequenced with immunoSEQ multiplex PCR; TCRdb's copy has only in-frame clones and lacks some. The sample consists of approximately 50,000 clones, about 80% of them appearing once. V was trimmed by 0 bases and J by 2 bases, leaving 18 bases between them. CDR3 size: 17 residues. Looked up from germline, CDR1 is GTSNPN and CDR2 is SVGIG (reference sequence). The sequencing sample was made of peripheral blood. The receptor was derived from a man between 45 and 60 years old with active or convalescent COVID-19. J is TRBJ2-3 and V is TRBV30; D might be TRBD2 (5 bases). This CDR3 is CAWSVPGVASPTDTQYF. CDR3 bases: TGTGCCTGGAGTGTACCCGGAGTAGCGTCCCCCACAGATACGCAGTATTTT.